These T cell receptor beta chains were read from a single sample in a study of T-cell reconstitution after alpha-beta-depleted transplantation in children. TCRdb independently ran MiXCR on the PCR reads; one entry per CDR3 protein. The sample includes approximately 250,000 distinct CDR3 sequences, around 8.9% of them seen just once. The sample here was PBMCs from the stem cell graft donor, taken from the stem cell graft. The source of these receptors is a human donor who donated a stem cell graft to a child with SCID. The CDR3 runs from the conserved cysteine through the conserved F or W. A D gene is named only where the DNA matches it firmly. Clone size reads once, few, many, or a class if the clone is expanded.

d_call j_call v_call clone_size cdr3_nt cdr3_aa
TRBD1 TRBJ1-2 TRBV19 many TGTGCCAGTAGTCCCCGGACAGGGGAAGTCTATGGCTACACCTTC CASSPRTGEVYGYTF
NA TRBJ2-4 TRBV21-1 many TGTGCCAGCAGCTTTAGGAAGGCAGGGGGAAAAAACATTCAGTACTTC CASSFRKAGGKNIQYF
NA TRBJ2-1 TRBV27 many TGTGCCAGCAGTTTATTCCTGGGCGAGCAGTTCTTC CASSLFLGEQFF
NA TRBJ2-5 TRBV2 many TGTGCCAGCAGTGAAGTACGACAAGAGACCCAGTACTTC CASSEVRQETQYF
TRBD2 TRBJ2-2 TRBV6-5 many TGTGCCAGCAGTTACTCTCCGGGGAGGGACACCGGGGAGCTGTTTTTT CASSYSPGRDTGELFF
NA TRBJ1-5 TRBV9 many TGTGCCAGCAGCTTTGGGCAGGATAGCAATCAGCCCCAGCATTTT CASSFGQDSNQPQHF
NA TRBJ1-6 TRBV20-1 many TGCAGTGCTAGAGATCTAGCGGTTAATTCACCCCTCCACTTT CSARDLAVNSPLHF
TRBD1 TRBJ2-2 TRBV7-8 many TGTGCCAGCAGCCCATTAGACAGGGGGAACACCGGGGAGCTGTTTTTT CASSPLDRGNTGELFF
NA TRBJ1-5 TRBV6-5 many TGTGCCAGCGGGGGGTATAGCAATCAGCCCCAGCATTTT CASGGYSNQPQHF
NA TRBJ2-1 TRBV5-1 many TGCGCCAGCAGCTTGGCCACGAATGAGCAGTTCTTC CASSLATNEQFF